Below are 17 T cell receptor beta chains sequenced from a single sample in a study of spatial heterogeneity in lung cancer. Time point noted: blood at routine non-recurrence follow-up after resection. No cells were sorted before sequencing. The whole RNA sequenced was extracted from tumor, nontumor lung or frozen PBMC. Each CDR3 protein gets one entry after TCRdb re-called the 5' RACE reads with MiXCR. The table records roughly 120,000 distinct CDR3 sequences, 9% to 15% of them present only once. The specimen was PBMCs, collected at follow-up. The origin of the receptors is a male donor with early-stage non-small cell lung cancer.

DNA of the CDR3: TGTGCCAGCAGTGAAGAGTTAGCGGGGGCCCCCTACGAGCAGTACTTC. Encoded protein: CASSEELAGAPYEQYF. The V and J genes are TRBV6-1 and TRBJ2-7; TRBD2 matches at 9 bases. The germline V gene encodes CDR1 MNHNS and CDR2 SASEGT. Unmatched junction bases numbered 6, after V lost 1 base and J lost 2 bases. This CDR3 comprises 16 residues.

This clonotype was recorded at least ten times. The chain couples TRBV5-1 to TRBJ1-1; 7 bases align to TRBD1. This CDR3 comprises 15 residues. The germline gives CDR1 SGHRS, CDR2 YFSETQ. V shed 4 bases, J shed 6 bases, and the junction held 12 bases outside the gene matches. CDR3 in amino acids: CASSVGTASFAEAFF. The DNA of the CDR3 is TGCGCCAGCAGCGTAGGGACAGCTTCGTTCGCTGAAGCTTTCTTT.

The CDR3 nucleotides read TGTGCCAGCAGTCCCCGAGGGTTAACAGATACGCAGTATTTT. Translated, it gives CASSPRGLTDTQYF. This chain links TRBV2 with TRBJ2-3; D is possibly TRBD2 (5 bases). CDR3 size: 14 residues. Trimming shortened V by 5 bases and J by 3 bases, and 12 bases separated the two germline ends. Germline values: CDR1 SNHLY, CDR2 FYNNEI.

This clonotype occurred many times. The chain joins TRBV5-1 to TRBJ2-5, with a tentative D call TRBD2 (6 bases). CDR3 size: 14 residues. V was shortened by 2 bases and J by 5 bases, with 13 bases between the two germline ends. The germline V gene encodes CDR1 SGHRS and CDR2 YFSETQ. The CDR3 protein is CASSLRTTAETQYF. Written as DNA, the CDR3 is TGCGCCAGCAGCTTAAGGACTACGGCGGAGACCCAGTACTTC. The variable domain in full, with the rest retrieved from reference TRBV5-1 and TRBJ2-5, is KAGVTQTPRYLIKTRGQQVTLSCSPISGHRSVSWYQQTPGQGLQFLFEYFSETQRNKGNFPGRFSGRQFSNSRSEMNVSTLELGDSALYLCASSLRTTAETQYFGPGTRLLVL.

Many counts were recorded for this clonotype. V and J are TRBV27 and TRBJ1-6, with D maybe TRBD1 (6 bases). The germline V gene encodes CDR1 MNHEY and CDR2 SMNVEV (reference sequence). The V and J ends lost 5 bases and 5 bases respectively, with 10 bases between them. This CDR3 spans 14 amino acids. The CDR3 region is CASSVQGHNSPLHF. The DNA of the CDR3 is TGTGCCAGCAGTGTACAGGGTCATAATTCACCCCTCCACTTT.

V is TRBV20-1 and J is TRBJ1-4; 10 bases line up with TRBD1. Germline assignment: CDR1 DFQATT and CDR2 SNEGSKA (reference sequence). There are 12 residues in the CDR3. V lost 4 bases and J lost 9; bases outside the gene matches: 2. CDR3 residues: CSAKTGGQKLFF. In nucleotides, the CDR3 is TGCAGTGCTAAGACAGGGGGCCAAAAACTGTTTTTT.

V is TRBV7-3 and J is TRBJ2-7; D tentatively fits TRBD1 or TRBD2 (5 bases each). The CDR3 is made up of 14 amino acids. Germline V gene lookup returns CDR1 SGHTA and CDR2 FQGTGA. The V and J ends lost 2 bases and 6 bases respectively, with 14 bases between them. CDR3 coding DNA: TGTGCCAGCAGCTTAGGTTACGGGGACGGCGAGCAGTACTTC. Protein sequence: CASSLGYGDGEQYF.

This clonotype was seen many times. This sequence joins TRBV28 and TRBJ2-7; maybe TRBD1 (5 bases). V was trimmed by 8 bases and J by 9 bases, leaving 11 bases between them. Per germline, CDR1 MDHEN and CDR2 SYDVKM. The CDR3 totals 10 residues. This chain's CDR3 is CASSKGMQYF. The CDR3 coding sequence is TGTGCCAGCTCGAAGGGGATGCAGTACTTC.

This clonotype was seen more than once but under ten times. The V call is TRBV12-3 or TRBV12-4, the J call TRBJ1-2, with D hard to call. This CDR3 is built from 14 residues. V lost 3 bases to trimming and J lost 4 bases, with 12 bases between them. CDR3 in amino acids: CASSFQVLGYGYTF. CDR3 DNA sequence: TGTGCCAGCAGTTTTCAGGTACTCGGCTATGGCTACACCTTC.

V gene TRBV6-2 or TRBV6-3 combines with J gene TRBJ1-2; D unclear. The germline V gene encodes CDR1 MNHEY and CDR2 SVGEGT. Trimming cost V 7 bases and J 7 bases, with 13 bases left between them. The CDR3 contains 12 residues. The CDR3 protein is CASTLQSGGYTF. The CDR3 DNA reads as TGTGCCAGCACTCTACAGAGTGGTGGCTACACCTTC.

This clonotype was counted at least ten times. The V gene is TRBV7-2, the J gene TRBJ2-5; tentatively, D is TRBD1 or TRBD2 (5 bases each). In germline, CDR1 is SGHTA, CDR2 FQGNSA. The CDR3 consists of 14 residues. Trimming stripped 5 bases from V and 4 bases from J, with 14 bases between. CDR3 sequence: CASSPPPGRETQYF. CDR3 DNA: TGTGCCAGCAGCCCCCCCCCAGGGAGAGAGACCCAGTACTTC.

In its sample, this clonotype was seen many times. The chain uses TRBV6-1 and TRBJ1-1; possibly TRBD1 for D (5 bases). CDR3 length equals 13 residues. V was cut by 6 bases and J by 5 bases, with 13 bases left in between. Germline V gene data show CDR1 as MNHNS and CDR2 as SASEGT. The CDR3 DNA reads TGTGCCAGCAGGGAATTCAGGGATACTGAAGCTTTCTTT. This translates into CASREFRDTEAFF.

The chain has TRBV12-3 or TRBV12-4 and TRBJ1-1, with D unresolved. The germline V and J ends were trimmed by 6 bases and 0 bases, with 14 bases remaining between them. There are 15 residues in the CDR3. The CDR3 nucleotides are TGTGCCAGCAGACGAGACGGATTAATGAACACTGAAGCTTTCTTT. This codes for CASRRDGLMNTEAFF.

V usage is TRBV27 and J usage is TRBJ2-3; tentatively, D is TRBD1 (6 bases). This CDR3 is built from 16 residues. Trimming took off 4 bases at V and 3 bases at J, with 17 bases between the two ends. Germline-derived CDR1 and CDR2 are MNHEY and SMNVEV (reference sequence). DNA for the CDR3: TGTGCCAGCAGTTCCTCAGGGGTCCAACGGACAGATACGCAGTATTTT. It codes for CASSSSGVQRTDTQYF.

The chain links TRBV6-5 to TRBJ2-1; D call uncertain. This CDR3 is built from 18 residues. The ends were cut back, 4 bases at V and 0 bases at J, with 19 bases in the middle. Germline CDR1 reads MNHEY; CDR2 reads SVGAGI. CDR3 DNA sequence: TGTGCCAGCAGTTTCGCTCGTGGATCAGTCAGCTCCTACAATGAGCAGTTCTTC. It specifies CASSFARGSVSSYNEQFF.

Only a few counts were recorded for this clonotype. V usage is TRBV6-5 and J usage is TRBJ1-3; D is uncertain. Germline CDR1 MNHEY, CDR2 SVGAGI. CDR3 length equals 15 residues. V was pared by 0 bases and J by 4 bases, with 10 bases between. In nucleotides, the CDR3 is TGTGCCAGCAGTTACTCGCCAGAGTCCGGAAACACCATATATTTT. This codes for CASSYSPESGNTIYF.

This clonotype was counted many times. The chain carries TRBV6-2 or TRBV6-3 and TRBJ1-5; 11 nucleotides agree with TRBD1. The CDR3 spans 15 residues. Germline V gene lookup returns CDR1 MNHEY and CDR2 SVGEGT. V was pared by 7 bases and J by 5 bases, with 7 bases of the junction left unmatched. The CDR3 DNA reads TGTGCCAGCACCAAGCGGGACAGGGGGGATCAGCCCCAGCATTTT. This translates into CASTKRDRGDQPQHF.